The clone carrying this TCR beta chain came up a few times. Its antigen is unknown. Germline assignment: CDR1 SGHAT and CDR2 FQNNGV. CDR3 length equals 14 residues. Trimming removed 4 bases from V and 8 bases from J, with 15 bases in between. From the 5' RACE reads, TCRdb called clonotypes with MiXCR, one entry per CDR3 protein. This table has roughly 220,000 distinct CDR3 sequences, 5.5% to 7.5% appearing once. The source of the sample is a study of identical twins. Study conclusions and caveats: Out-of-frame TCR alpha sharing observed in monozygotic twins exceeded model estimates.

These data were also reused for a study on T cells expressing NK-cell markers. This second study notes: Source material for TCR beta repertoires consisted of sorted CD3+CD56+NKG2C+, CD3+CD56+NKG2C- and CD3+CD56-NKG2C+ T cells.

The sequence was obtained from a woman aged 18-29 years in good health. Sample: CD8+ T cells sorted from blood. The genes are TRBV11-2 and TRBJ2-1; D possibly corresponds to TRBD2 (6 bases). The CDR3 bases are TGTGCCAGCAGCTCCCCGACTAGATGGGATGAGCAGTTCTTC. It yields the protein CASSSPTRWDEQFF.